The 5 T cell receptor beta chains listed next were all sequenced from one sample in a study of shared clonotypes between healthy human individuals. Sequenced by immunoSEQ multiplex PCR; TCRdb stores in-frame clones only, minus some. The sample contains a few million clones, about 92% of which appear only once. Sequenced: naive CD4+ T cells sorted from blood. Subset given: CD45RA+ positively selected. These receptors all come from a man younger than 35 in good health.

The V call is TRBV5-1, the J call TRBJ1-4, with 7 bases identical to TRBD1. Trimming cost V 4 bases and J 3 bases; bases outside gene matches: 3. CDR1 and CDR2 from the germline V gene are SGHRS and YFSETQ. This CDR3 spans 14 amino acids. The CDR3 nucleotides read TGCGCCAGCAGCCGACAGGGCCCTAATGAAAAACTGTTTTTT. Translating it yields CASSRQGPNEKLFF. The full variable domain, its missing parts supplied by reference TRBV5-1 and TRBJ1-4, is KAGVTQTPRYLIKTRGQQVTLSCSPISGHRSVSWYQQTPGQGLQFLFEYFSETQRNKGNFPGRFSGRQFSNSRSEMNVSTLELGDSALYLCASSRQGPNEKLFFGSGTQLSVL.

V usage is TRBV30 and J usage is TRBJ2-3; D is unresolved. V lost 1 base to trimming and J lost 4 bases, with 12 bases between them. Germline loops: CDR1 GTSNPN, CDR2 SVGIG (reference sequence). The CDR3 is 14 residues long. In DNA form, the CDR3 reads TGTGCCTGGAGTGCAAACAAGAAAGCAGATACGCAGTATTTT. Residues: CAWSANKKADTQYF.

Only one count was recorded for this clone. V and J are TRBV6-5 and TRBJ2-7; D remains ambiguous. Trimming removed 5 bases at V and 6 bases at J, with 14 bases between. In germline, CDR1 is MNHEY, CDR2 SVGAGI. The CDR3 runs 13 residues. This chain's CDR3 is CASSTEALREQYF. In nucleotides, the CDR3 is TGTGCCAGCAGTACCGAGGCTCTCCGCGAGCAGTACTTC.

This clone appeared once. The chain's CDR3 is CSVSRDRAGYTF. DNA for the CDR3: TGCAGCGTCTCGAGGGATAGGGCGGGCTACACCTTC. This chain uses TRBV29-1 with TRBJ1-2; no clear D. Trimming removed 6 bases from V and 8 bases from J, with 16 bases in between. In germline, CDR1 is SQVTM, CDR2 ANQGSEA. The CDR3 loop spans 12 amino acids.

This chain connects TRBV6-1 to TRBJ1-6; D may be TRBD1 (5 bases). Germline V gene sequence: CDR1 MNHNS, CDR2 SASEGT. This CDR3 is built from 16 residues. The V end was cut by 0 bases, the J end by 10 bases, with 16 bases between. CDR3 coding DNA: TGTGCCAGCAGTGAAGCAAGTCCAGGGCAAGGATCACCCCTCCACTTT. It translates to CASSEASPGQGSPLHF.